Following are 28 T cell receptor beta chains from one sample sequenced in a study of blood T cell repertoires in COVID-19. Some clones are missing from TCRdb's copy, which holds only in-frame ones; the method was immunoSEQ multiplex PCR. The sample comprises 100,000 or so clones, 82% of which are singletons, and roughly 18% rests with the top ten. Input material: peripheral blood. Receptor source: an elderly man with acute or convalescent COVID-19.

The chain couples TRBV7-2 to TRBJ1-3; the match to TRBD1 covers 7 bases. Germline V gene data show CDR1 as SGHTA and CDR2 as FQGNSA. Unmatched junction bases numbered 4, after V lost 5 bases and J lost 0 bases. The CDR3 loop spans 15 amino acids. The CDR3 region has the DNA TGTGCCAGCAGCCCGACAGGGATCTCTGGAAACACCATATATTTT. This translates into CASSPTGISGNTIYF.

In this sample, this clone turned up a few times. The gene calls are TRBV28 and TRBJ1-2; D unclear. Looked up from germline, CDR1 is MDHEN and CDR2 is SYDVKM. The CDR3 consists of 14 residues. V was shortened by 5 bases and J by 8 bases, with 18 bases between the two germline ends. CDR3 bases: TGTGCCAGCAGTATACAGAGCCTTCGGGGAGGCTACACCTTC. Residues: CASSIQSLRGGYTF.

V and J are TRBV7-2 and TRBJ2-7; 7 positions agree with TRBD1. Looked up from germline, CDR1 is SGHTA and CDR2 is FQGNSA. With 4 bases clipped from V and 3 bases from J, the junction kept 6 bases outside the gene matches. There are 14 residues in the CDR3. CDR3 DNA: TGTGCCAGCAGCTCACGAAACAGGGGCTACGAGCAGTACTTC. Translated, it gives CASSSRNRGYEQYF.

This chain's CDR3 is CASSGLTYEQYF. The CDR3 DNA reads as TGTGCCAGCAGCGGACTAACCTACGAGCAGTACTTC. The chain links TRBV6-5 to TRBJ2-7; possibly TRBD2 for D (6 bases). V lost 6 bases to trimming and J lost 2 bases, with 8 bases between them. This CDR3 contains 12 residues. Germline V lookup: CDR1 MNHEY, CDR2 SVGAGI.

Of note for this clone: The junction differs from germline at one of its ends, possibly a read error. This sequence joins TRBV5-1 and TRBJ2-5; 7 bases line up with TRBD1. The V gene's germline CDR1 is SGHRS and CDR2 YFSETQ. This CDR3 is built from 16 residues. The CDR3: CASRFAPSGGQETQYF. The CDR3 nucleotides read TGCGCCAGCCGCTTTGCCCCCTCAGGGGGCCAAGAGACCCAGTACTTC.

The V gene is TRBV18, the J gene TRBJ1-5; 7 nucleotides agree with TRBD1. The CDR3 is made up of 16 amino acids. V was clipped by 5 bases and J by 2 bases; unmatched bases: 9. The V gene's germline CDR1 is KGHSH and CDR2 LQKENI. The CDR3 DNA is TGTGCCAGCTCATCTGACAGGGCGGGTGGCAATCAGCCCCAGCATTTT. This translates into CASSSDRAGGNQPQHF.

The rearrangement links TRBV7-2 to TRBJ1-1; 7 bases line up with TRBD1. V was clipped by 0 bases and J by 1 base; unmatched bases: 5. The germline CDR1 and CDR2 sequences are SGHTA and FQGNSA. CDR3 length: 16 residues. CDR3 sequence: CASSLAGGVKNTEAFF. CDR3 coding DNA: TGTGCCAGCAGCTTAGCAGGGGGCGTGAAGAACACTGAAGCTTTCTTT.

The genes are TRBV6-1 and TRBJ2-3; D is uncertain. The CDR3 has 14 amino acids. Germline V gene data show CDR1 as MNHNS and CDR2 as SASEGT. V lost 1 base to trimming and J lost 7 bases, with 12 bases between them. The CDR3 region is CASSEGASIHTQYF. CDR3 bases: TGTGCCAGCAGTGAAGGGGCTTCCATACATACGCAGTATTTT.

The rearrangement links TRBV6-5 to TRBJ1-5; 8 bases are a match to TRBD1. The V segment lost 2 bases and the J segment 1 base; nucleotides outside the gene matches: 1. The CDR3 contains 15 residues. Germline CDR1 and CDR2: MNHEY and SVGAGI. The CDR3 nucleotides read TGTGCCAGCAGTTACCAGGGGGCGAGCAATCAGCCCCAGCATTTT. It encodes CASSYQGASNQPQHF.

V and J are TRBV24-1 and TRBJ2-5; D may be TRBD1 (5 bases). V dropped 6 bases and J dropped 5 bases, with 9 bases sitting between them. There are 12 residues in the CDR3. Germline V gives CDR1 KGHDR, CDR2 SFDVKD. CDR3 coding DNA: TGTGCCACCAGTAGGGGAAGCGAGACCCAGTACTTC. The encoded protein is CATSRGSETQYF.

This chain connects TRBV19 to TRBJ1-1, with D possibly TRBD1 on 6 matching bases. Looked up from germline, CDR1 is LNHDA and CDR2 is SQIVND (reference sequence). Trimming removed 1 base from V and 1 base from J, with 7 bases in between. The CDR3 length is 14 residues. CDR3 in amino acids: CASSIGGGNTEAFF. The CDR3, as DNA: TGTGCCAGTAGTATAGGAGGGGGGAACACTGAAGCTTTCTTT. Together with reference TRBV19 and TRBJ1-1, the CDR3 gives the full variable domain: DGGITQSPKYLFRKEGQNVTLSCEQNLNHDAMYWYRQDPGQGLRLIYYSQIVNDFQKGDIAEGYSVSREKKESFPLTVTSAQKNPTAFYLCASSIGGGNTEAFFGQGTRLTVV.

This sequence joins TRBV24-1 and TRBJ2-5, with TRBD2 identical over 11 bases. The CDR3 has 13 amino acids. The junction had 1 base not matched to a gene; V was cut back by 6 bases and J by 5 bases. Germline V gene data show CDR1 as KGHDR and CDR2 as SFDVKD. The CDR3 bases are TGTGCCACCAGTACTAGCGGGAGTGAGACCCAGTACTTC. Protein sequence: CATSTSGSETQYF.

This clone was observed once. The chain is built from TRBV19 and TRBJ2-7; 10 nucleotides align to TRBD1. This CDR3 spans 14 amino acids. The germline V gene encodes CDR1 LNHDA and CDR2 SQIVND (reference sequence). With V trimmed by 6 bases and J by 5 bases, 7 bases remained unmatched. CDR3 in amino acids: CASRQAGQGNEQYF. CDR3 bases: TGTGCCAGTAGGCAGGCGGGACAGGGGAACGAGCAGTACTTC.

This clone was observed once. The chain joins TRBV7-8 to TRBJ2-7; 8 nucleotides match TRBD1. The trim removed 4 bases at V and 4 bases at J, leaving 9 bases unmatched. The CDR3 runs to 15 residues. The V gene's germline CDR1 is SGHVS and CDR2 FQNEAQ. CDR3 sequence (DNA): TGTGCCAGCAGCTACCGGGACAGGAGGATTTACGAGCAGTACTTC. The encoded protein is CASSYRDRRIYEQYF. The variable domain in full, completed from reference TRBV7-8 and TRBJ2-7, reads GAGVSQSPRYKVAKRGQDVALRCDPISGHVSLFWYQQALGQGPEFLTYFQNEAQLDKSGLPSDRFFAERPEGSVSTLKIQRTQQEDSAVYLCASSYRDRRIYEQYFGPGTRLTVT.

The chain recombines TRBV12-3 or TRBV12-4 with TRBJ1-2; tentative D call: TRBD1 (6 bases). The CDR3 has 13 residues. V was clipped by 1 base and J by 6 bases, with 9 bases between them. The DNA of the CDR3 is TGTGCCAGCAGTTTAGAGGGGGTCGATGGCTACACCTTC. It specifies CASSLEGVDGYTF.

This clone was counted only a few times. The V call is TRBV28, the J call TRBJ2-1; 9 positions agree with TRBD2. Trimming at V came to 6 bases and at J to 6 bases, leaving 12 bases not matched to a gene. This CDR3 is built from 16 residues. Germline CDR1 and CDR2: MDHEN and SYDVKM. CDR3: CASSLNGLAGPNEQFF. For the CDR3, the DNA is TGTGCCAGCAGCCTCAACGGGCTAGCGGGGCCCAATGAGCAGTTCTTC.

The genes are TRBV7-8 and TRBJ2-7, with TRBD1 identical over 7 bases. J was trimmed by 2 bases and V by 6 bases; bases with no gene match: 7. Germline V lookup: CDR1 SGHVS, CDR2 FQNEAQ. The CDR3 is 14 residues long. The CDR3 sequence is CASSQGDRTYEQYF. The CDR3 DNA reads TGTGCCAGCAGTCAGGGGGACAGAACCTACGAGCAGTACTTC.

The chain recombines TRBV6-6 with TRBJ2-7, with TRBD1 as a possible D gene (5 bases). The CDR3 runs to 15 residues. The germline CDR1 and CDR2 sequences are MNHNY and SVGAGI (reference sequence). The V end lost 2 bases, the J end lost 0 bases, and 11 bases lay between the germline ends. The CDR3 region is CASSYRPGFSYEQYF. As DNA, the CDR3 is TGTGCCAGCAGTTACCGCCCAGGGTTCTCCTACGAGCAGTACTTC.

This clone was detected only a few times. The V call is TRBV7-2, the J call TRBJ1-1; the D gene is possibly TRBD1 (5 bases). V dropped 5 bases and J dropped 4 bases, with 14 bases sitting between them. The CDR3 extends over 14 amino acids. CDR1 and CDR2 from the germline V gene are SGHTA and FQGNSA. CDR3 sequence: CASSPRGGATEAFF. In DNA form, the CDR3 reads TGTGCCAGCAGCCCCCGAGGAGGGGCCACTGAAGCTTTCTTT.

J is TRBJ1-1 and V is TRBV28, with D unclear. There are 14 residues in the CDR3. CDR1 is MDHEN and CDR2 is SYDVKM in the germline V gene. Trimming cost V 3 bases and J 1 base, with 9 bases left between them. CDR3 DNA sequence: TGTGCCAGCAGTTTGGTTCCAGGGAACACTGAAGCTTTCTTT. This codes for CASSLVPGNTEAFF.

The genes are TRBV18 and TRBJ2-2, with D perhaps TRBD2 (5 bases). V was cut by 4 bases and J by 8 bases, with 11 bases left in between. The CDR3 has 13 residues. Germline lookup yields CDR1 KGHSH and CDR2 LQKENI. The CDR3, as DNA: TGTGCCAGCTCACTCACACTAGATGGGGAGCTGTTTTTT. This codes for CASSLTLDGELFF.

The rearrangement uses TRBV12-3 or TRBV12-4 and TRBJ1-6, with D unresolved. The CDR3 runs to 13 residues. V lost 1 base and J 10 bases, leaving 8 bases between the germline ends. Here the CDR3 DNA reads TGTGCCAGCAGTTTAGGGGGAGTCTCACCCCTCCACTTT. This encodes CASSLGGVSPLHF.

The V gene is TRBV12-3 or TRBV12-4, the J gene TRBJ2-7; D is possibly TRBD2 (5 bases). The CDR3 loop spans 13 amino acids. Trimming removed 1 base from V and 6 bases from J, with 10 bases in between. The CDR3 here is CASSLVGSGEQYF. CDR3 DNA: TGTGCCAGCAGTTTAGTGGGCAGCGGCGAGCAGTACTTC.

The chain couples TRBV7-2 to TRBJ1-1; a weak D match, TRBD1 (5 bases). Trimming stripped 1 base from V and 7 bases from J, with 13 bases between. CDR3 length: 14 residues. Germline CDR1 SGHTA, CDR2 FQGNSA. The CDR3 reads CASSLVAGFSEAFF. CDR3 DNA: TGTGCCAGCAGCTTAGTGGCAGGGTTCAGTGAAGCTTTCTTT.

V usage is TRBV24-1 and J usage is TRBJ2-2, with 7 bases lining up with TRBD1. Germline V gene sequence: CDR1 KGHDR, CDR2 SFDVKD. The CDR3 runs to 13 residues. J was trimmed by 4 bases and V by 7 bases; bases with no gene match: 2. In DNA, the CDR3 is TGTGCCACCAGGGGACAGATCACCGGGGAGCTGTTTTTT. Translating gives CATRGQITGELFF.

The V and J genes are TRBV30 and TRBJ2-3; 7 nucleotides align to TRBD1. The CDR3 consists of 12 residues. Losses at the gene ends were 5 bases for V and 4 bases for J; bases not matched to a gene: 3. CDR1 and CDR2 from the germline V gene are GTSNPN and SVGIG (reference sequence). CDR3 DNA: TGTGCCTGGGCAAGGGGGCCAGATACGCAGTATTTT. It codes for CAWARGPDTQYF.

The chain uses TRBV3-1 (or the pseudogene TRBV3-2) and TRBJ2-6; possible D gene TRBD2, 5 bases. V gave up 4 bases and J gave up 3 bases, with 10 bases separating them. The CDR3 length is 15 residues. Germline assignment: CDR1 LGHDT and CDR2 YNNKEL (reference sequence). CDR3: CASSLRGVGANVLTF. The CDR3 region has the DNA TGTGCCAGCAGCCTACGGGGAGTTGGGGCCAACGTCCTGACTTTC.

The CDR3 DNA reads TGTGCCAGCACCAGGACAGGGGCGAACACTGAAGCTTTCTTT. Amino acids: CASTRTGANTEAFF. The chain joins TRBV6-5 to TRBJ1-1; TRBD1 matches at 9 bases. Germline V lookup: CDR1 MNHEY, CDR2 SVGAGI. This CDR3 region has 14 residues. After removal of 7 bases from V and 1 base from J, the junction contained 4 bases not matched to a gene.